This T cell receptor (beta chain) was sequenced in a study of CD8 T cells in Susac syndrome. Study-level points and caveats: The authors found no clonal expansion in Susac syndrome CD4+ T cell repertoires.

The V gene lost 1 base and the J gene lost 4 bases, with 10 bases spanning the gap. This CDR3 is 15 amino acids long. From germline, CDR1 is MGHRA and CDR2 YSYEKL. For this clonotype: The target antigen is unknown.

The authors reverse transcribed about 0.5 to 1 ug RNA with random hexamers. Amplification of TCR beta CDR3 by immunoSEQ multiplex PCR spanned 54 Vbeta and 13 Jbeta. Each CDR3 protein gets one entry after TCRdb re-called the immunoSEQ multiplex PCR reads with MiXCR. The sample lists some 200,000 distinct CDR3 sequences, about 91% occurring once. The receptor was derived from a human donor with Susac syndrome. The V gene is TRBV4-1, the J gene TRBJ2-2, with D possibly being TRBD2 (6 bases). The sequencing input was CD4+ T cells from PBMCs. The CDR3 DNA is TGCGCCAGCAGCCAAGGTTCGGAGGGCACCGGGGAGCTGTTTTTT. It yields the protein CASSQGSEGTGELFF.